These 19 T cell receptor beta chains were all obtained from the same sample, sequenced in a study of blood T cell repertoires in COVID-19 (dated by TCRdb to 2018 to 2020). Library preparation used the immunoSEQ multiplex PCR assay. The source is immuneACCESS, and TCRdb retained only in-frame sequences with V and J called. Part of the clones is not carried over; for the studies checked, unresolved V genes explain less than half of this, and the remainder is unexplained. The sample table holds fewer than 250,000 clones, of which about nine tenths were seen once. The leading ten clones occupy roughly 0.79% of the sample. The sequenced sample was peripheral blood. These receptors originate from a young man with COVID-19, enrolled during active disease.

The J gene is TRBJ1-6, the V gene TRBV6-5; D is undetermined. The CDR3 is 13 amino acids. Germline lookup yields CDR1 MNHEY and CDR2 SVGAGI. Trimming removed 3 bases at V and 10 bases at J, with 10 bases between. The CDR3 region is CASSYQMGSPLHF. The CDR3 region has the DNA TGTGCCAGCAGTTATCAGATGGGCTCACCCCTCCACTTT.

In this sample, this clone turned up once. This chain connects TRBV2 to TRBJ2-3; D ambiguous. V was pared by 6 bases and J by 4 bases, with 8 bases between. The CDR3 is made up of 12 amino acids. The germline V gene encodes CDR1 SNHLY and CDR2 FYNNEI. CDR3 in DNA: TGTGCCAGCAGCCAAGAGTCAGATACGCAGTATTTT. This encodes CASSQESDTQYF.

V and J are TRBV9 and TRBJ1-1; D not certain. The length of the CDR3 is 14 residues. The V gene lost 7 bases and the J gene lost 0 bases, with 13 bases spanning the gap. The germline gives CDR1 SGDLS, CDR2 YYNGEE. The CDR3 nucleotides read TGTGCCAGCTCTCGGACGGGAATGAACACTGAAGCTTTCTTT. Translated: CASSRTGMNTEAFF.

The rearrangement joins TRBV14 to TRBJ2-7; TRBD1 aligns across 8 bases. Per the germline V gene, CDR1 is SGHDN and CDR2 is FVKESK. This CDR3 region has 15 residues. V trimming: 4 bases; J trimming: 5 bases; junction bases outside the gene matches: 10. In nucleotides, the CDR3 is TGTGCCAGCAGCCGTTTTGGGACAGGCATCCACGAGCAGTACTTC. As protein: CASSRFGTGIHEQYF.

This sequence joins TRBV9 and TRBJ1-2; D call uncertain. The CDR3 runs 11 residues. In germline, CDR1 is SGDLS, CDR2 YYNGEE. The V and J ends lost 6 bases and 1 base respectively, with 4 bases between them. DNA for the CDR3: TGTGCCAGCAACAGTAACTATGGCTACACCTTC. Translated, it gives CASNSNYGYTF.

The gene calls are TRBV6-1 and TRBJ2-1, with 9 bases matching TRBD2. CDR1 is MNHNS and CDR2 is SASEGT in the germline V gene. The V segment lost 4 bases and the J segment 9 bases; nucleotides outside the gene matches: 16. CDR3 size: 17 residues. The CDR3 bases are TGTGCCAGCAGTGGGGTCGGGCTAGCGGGGCGTGGGGGTGAGCAGTTCTTC. Translation: CASSGVGLAGRGGEQFF.

The rearrangement joins TRBV29-1 to TRBJ2-7; maybe TRBD1 (5 bases). CDR1 and CDR2 from the germline V gene are SQVTM and ANQGSEA. Trimming took 5 bases from V and 0 from J, leaving 5 bases between them. CDR3 length: 11 residues. The CDR3 DNA reads TGCAGCGTTAGGGGCTCCTACGAGCAGTACTTC. The encoded protein is CSVRGSYEQYF.

The rearrangement links TRBV25-1 to TRBJ2-3, with D unclear. The CDR3 is 13 amino acids. Germline V gives CDR1 MGHDK, CDR2 SYGVNS. V was pared by 7 bases and J by 0 bases, with 8 bases between. CDR3 in amino acids: CASTGPSTDTQYF. The CDR3 region has the DNA TGTGCCAGCACTGGGCCAAGCACAGATACGCAGTATTTT.

This chain joins TRBV19 and TRBJ2-5, with TRBD2 as a possible D gene (7 bases). In germline, CDR1 is LNHDA, CDR2 SQIVND (reference sequence). The CDR3 extends over 15 amino acids. V was pared by 8 bases and J by 1 base, with 17 bases between. In DNA, the CDR3 is TGTGCCAGTGGTGTGGCGGGGGCTCTCCAAGAGACCCAGTACTTC. Protein product: CASGVAGALQETQYF.

The chain links TRBV30 to TRBJ2-5; TRBD1 matches 10 bases. Germline assignment: CDR1 GTSNPN and CDR2 SVGIG (reference sequence). The CDR3 contains 14 residues. Germline trimming cut 2 bases from V and 3 bases from J; bases unmatched to any gene: 3. CDR3 nucleotides: TGTGCCTGGAGTCACGGGACAGGGGAAGAGACCCAGTACTTC. Translation: CAWSHGTGEETQYF.

The chain uses TRBV28 and TRBJ2-1, with 8 bases aligning to TRBD1. Trimming took 4 bases from V and 6 from J; bases not matched to a gene: 11. Germline CDR1 reads MDHEN; CDR2 reads SYDVKM. The CDR3 is made up of 16 amino acids. CDR3 loop: CASSSPGTGLLNEQFF. The CDR3 region has the DNA TGTGCCAGCAGTTCGCCTGGGACAGGACTCCTCAATGAGCAGTTCTTC.

The chain has TRBV7-9 and TRBJ2-7; 9 bases map to TRBD1. CDR1 SEHNR and CDR2 FQNEAQ come from the germline V gene (reference sequence). Losses at the gene ends were 2 bases for V and 4 bases for J; bases not matched to a gene: 9. This CDR3 spans 16 amino acids. The CDR3 is CASSLKRSGTGYEQYF. Here the CDR3 DNA reads TGTGCCAGCAGCTTAAAGCGGTCCGGGACAGGGTACGAGCAGTACTTC.

The CDR3 here is CASSQQYYTGTGGLNYGYTF. CDR3 coding DNA: TGTGCCAGCAGTCAACAGTATTATACCGGGACAGGGGGTTTGAACTATGGCTACACCTTC. This rearrangement joins TRBV6-6 to TRBJ1-2; 11 bases map to TRBD1. V shed 5 bases and J 2 bases; nucleotides not matched to a gene: 19. Germline CDR1 MNHNY, CDR2 SVGAGI (reference sequence). CDR3 length: 20 amino acids.

This clone was detected only once. The rearrangement links TRBV5-4 to TRBJ2-5; 11 bases are shared with TRBD1. CDR3 length equals 15 residues. Trimming cost V 4 bases and J 4 bases; bases outside gene matches: 6. Germline assignment: CDR1 SGHNT and CDR2 YYREEE (reference sequence). CDR3 region: CASSRPGQGGETQYF. The CDR3 nucleotides are TGTGCCAGCAGCCGGCCGGGACAGGGGGGAGAGACCCAGTACTTC.

This chain's CDR3 is CASRSGTSGGLEQFF. The DNA for the CDR3 is TGTGCCAGCAGGAGCGGGACTAGCGGGGGCCTCGAGCAGTTCTTC. The chain recombines TRBV2 with TRBJ2-1; 14 bases map to TRBD2. CDR1 and CDR2 from the germline V gene are SNHLY and FYNNEI. With 6 bases clipped from V and 10 bases from J, the junction kept 8 bases outside the gene matches. This CDR3 has 15 amino acids.

In nucleotides, the CDR3 is TGTGCCACCAGCAGAGCCGCGTTGGGGGCAGGGTACGAGCAGTACTTC. This codes for CATSRAALGAGYEQYF. The V and J genes are TRBV15 and TRBJ2-7, with D possibly matching TRBD1 (6 bases). CDR1 LNHNV and CDR2 YYDKDF come from the germline V gene (reference sequence). With 1 base removed from V and 4 bases from J, the gap between germline ends came to 17 bases. There are 16 residues in the CDR3.

J is TRBJ1-2 and V is TRBV10-3; the D gene is possibly TRBD1 (6 bases). The V end lost 7 bases, the J end lost 4 bases, and 16 bases lay between the germline ends. Germline-derived CDR1 and CDR2 are ENHRY and SYGVKD. The CDR3 spans 14 residues. The CDR3 DNA is TGTGCCATCACCTCTCCAGGGGTCCCCTATGGCTACACCTTC. This codes for CAITSPGVPYGYTF.

This chain links TRBV6-5 with TRBJ1-1; TRBD1 matches at 7 bases. This CDR3 comprises 14 residues. Germline CDR1 reads MNHEY; CDR2 reads SVGAGI. Losses at the gene ends were 8 bases for V and 1 base for J; bases not matched to a gene: 7. The CDR3 protein is CASQQGTPNTEAFF. The CDR3 DNA is TGTGCCAGCCAACAGGGGACCCCGAACACTGAAGCTTTCTTT.

The gene calls are TRBV9 and TRBJ1-2; TRBD1 agrees at 7 bases. Germline V gives CDR1 SGDLS, CDR2 YYNGEE. The V and J ends lost 3 bases and 0 bases, in that order; junction bases with no gene match: 11. This CDR3 has 17 residues. CDR3 amino acids: CASSASLQGIANYGYTF. The CDR3 coding sequence is TGTGCCAGCAGCGCCTCTTTACAGGGGATAGCTAACTATGGCTACACCTTC. Based on the CDR3 plus reference TRBV9 and TRBJ1-2, the full variable domain is DSGVTQTPKHLITATGQRVTLRCSPRSGDLSVYWYQQSLDQGLQFLIQYYNGEERAKGNILERFSAQQFPDLHSELNLSSLELGDSALYFCASSASLQGIANYGYTFGSGTRLTVV.